This T cell receptor beta chain was sequenced for a study of shared clonotypes between healthy human individuals. Overall study context: Researchers drew samples from a couple of women and a few men aged 18 to 49.

V shed 6 bases and J 4 bases; nucleotides not matched to a gene: 11. Germline CDR1 and CDR2: MNHEY and SVGAGI. The CDR3 consists of 15 residues. Terminally differentiated effector memory CD45RA+ cells were excluded from the naive CD8 cells, which were CD45RO-negative and positively selected for CCR7. For each subset, genomic DNA was distributed in equal portions over several immunoSEQ plates. Replicate sorted-subset PCRs were loaded with around 0.2 ug DNA, 30,000 to 35,000 T cell genomes. TCRdb keeps only in-frame clones here, not all; method: immunoSEQ multiplex PCR. The sample consists of just over 2,000,000 clones, approximately 95% of them appearing once. Notes on this clone: The antigen remains unidentified.

Broader study findings: Several donors held about 5% of naive CD4 clonotypes in common.

The chain employs TRBV6-5 and TRBJ1-2; 7 positions match TRBD1. Sequenced material: naive CD8+ T cells sorted from blood. This receptor was identified in a man aged 18 to 29 in good health. This CDR3 is CASSDEGARIYGYTF. CDR3 nucleotides: TGTGCCAGCAGCGACGAGGGGGCGCGGATCTATGGCTACACCTTC.